The 10 T cell receptor beta chains in this list originate from one sample, sequenced in a study of blood T cell repertoires in COVID-19 (TCRdb year 2020). Libraries were prepared through the immunoSEQ multiplex PCR assay. TCRdb obtained this table from immuneACCESS and retained in-frame rearrangements with V and J assigned. These tables miss some clones; where compared with another copy, unresolved V genes account for less than half of the shortfall, and the remainder is unexplained. This sample gives 95,000 to 150,000 clones in total; 80% to 90% of them show up just once. The ten largest clones capture around 0.81% of the sample. Sequences were obtained from peripheral blood. The origin of the receptors is a woman between 50 and 59 years old with active or convalescent COVID-19.

This chain links TRBV2 with TRBJ2-7, with 8 bases that match TRBD1. J gave up 3 bases and V 4 bases, and 11 bases lay outside the gene matches. The CDR3 is made up of 16 amino acids. CDR1 and CDR2 (germline): SNHLY, FYNNEI. The DNA of the CDR3 is TGTGCCAGCAGTGCCATCCCGGACAGGGATGGCTACGAGCAGTACTTC. As protein: CASSAIPDRDGYEQYF.

V usage is TRBV28 and J usage is TRBJ1-2; D uncertain. CDR3 size: 14 residues. The V gene lost 9 bases and the J gene lost 4 bases, with 18 bases spanning the gap. The germline V gene encodes CDR1 MDHEN and CDR2 SYDVKM. Written as DNA, the CDR3 is TGTGCCAGTACCGCATTACAGCCCGGCTATGGCTACACCTTC. The encoded protein is CASTALQPGYGYTF.

CDR3 loop: CATSRSKNTGELFF. The CDR3 DNA reads TGTGCCACCAGCAGATCAAAAAACACCGGGGAGCTGTTTTTT. V gene TRBV15 combines with J gene TRBJ2-2; D is unclear. Germline loops: CDR1 LNHNV, CDR2 YYDKDF (reference sequence). Trimming removed 2 bases from V and 2 bases from J, with 6 bases in between. This CDR3 is 14 amino acids long.

V and J are TRBV19 and TRBJ2-1, with 7 bases aligning to TRBD2. The CDR3 has 15 residues. The germline gives CDR1 LNHDA, CDR2 SQIVND (reference sequence). The ends lost 5 bases at V and 6 bases at J; junction bases unmatched: 10. CDR3 in DNA: TGTGCCAGTAGTGATAGGCCTAGCGGCACCAATGAGCAGTTCTTC. It encodes CASSDRPSGTNEQFF. Together with reference TRBV19 and TRBJ2-1, the CDR3 gives the full variable domain: DGGITQSPKYLFRKEGQNVTLSCEQNLNHDAMYWYRQDPGQGLRLIYYSQIVNDFQKGDIAEGYSVSREKKESFPLTVTSAQKNPTAFYLCASSDRPSGTNEQFFGPGTRLTVL.

The chain joins TRBV4-2 to TRBJ1-1, with D possibly being TRBD1 (6 bases). Trimming left V 0 bases short and J 0 bases short, with 20 bases between. CDR1 LGHNA and CDR2 YNFKEQ come from the germline V gene. This CDR3 spans 19 amino acids. The CDR3 sequence is CASSQEGGGVGLMNTEAFF. DNA for the CDR3: TGTGCCAGCAGCCAAGAGGGGGGGGGCGTAGGCCTCATGAACACTGAAGCTTTCTTT.

This clone appeared a single time. The CDR3 coding sequence is TGTGCCAGCAGCCGAATCACAGGGACCAATTCACCCCTCCACTTT. Translated: CASSRITGTNSPLHF. The chain has TRBV6-2 or TRBV6-3 and TRBJ1-6; TRBD1 might be the D (6 bases). Trimming shortened V by 6 bases and J by 7 bases, and 16 bases separated the two germline ends. Germline-derived CDR1 and CDR2 are MNHEY and SVGEGT. This CDR3 spans 15 amino acids.

The chain joins TRBV28 to TRBJ2-3; TRBD2 matches at 7 bases. This CDR3 comprises 14 residues. The germline gives CDR1 MDHEN, CDR2 SYDVKM. J lost 1 base, V lost 3 bases, and 1 base had no gene match. The CDR3 DNA reads as TGTGCCAGCAGTTTGGGGGGGGGCACAGATACGCAGTATTTT. Its translation: CASSLGGGTDTQYF.

This chain links TRBV7-9 with TRBJ1-2; possibly TRBD1 for D (5 bases). CDR3 length equals 16 residues. V was trimmed by 0 bases and J by 5 bases, leaving 16 bases between them. Germline CDR1 is SEHNR and CDR2 is FQNEAQ (reference sequence). CDR3 in amino acids: CASSLALRERSYGYTF. DNA for the CDR3: TGTGCCAGCAGCTTAGCGCTCAGGGAACGGTCGTATGGCTACACCTTC.

The rearrangement links TRBV27 to TRBJ1-1; D call uncertain. V lost 5 bases and J lost 1, with 11 bases in between. This CDR3 has 14 residues. Germline-derived CDR1 and CDR2 are MNHEY and SMNVEV (reference sequence). CDR3 DNA: TGTGCCAGCAGTCTGCTAGTTGGGAACACTGAAGCTTTCTTT. Protein product: CASSLLVGNTEAFF.

This clone has only a few counts. V and J are TRBV18 and TRBJ1-2, with 10 bases that match TRBD1. The CDR3 has 14 amino acids. J gave up 0 bases and V 6 bases, and 1 base lay outside the gene matches. CDR1 is KGHSH and CDR2 is LQKENI in the germline V gene. The CDR3 nucleotides read TGTGCCAGCTCGGGGACAGGGGCTAACTATGGCTACACCTTC. Its protein product is CASSGTGANYGYTF.